These T cell receptor beta chains were read from a single sample in a study of blood T cell repertoires in COVID-19. Sequencing was performed with immunoSEQ multiplex PCR; in TCRdb, only in-frame clones are kept and a portion is missing. The sample holds 75,000 to 100,000 clones, roughly 85% seen once. What was sequenced was peripheral blood. Every receptor here comes from a man aged 65 to 85 with acute or convalescent COVID-19. Each CDR3 is given with its conserved first and last residue. Fields, in order: J gene, V gene, clone size, D gene, CDR3 DNA, CDR3 protein. D genes are given only for firm matches. Size values are once, few and many counts, or a class for expanded clones, and some rows have none.

TRBJ1-5	TRBV5-6	NA	NA	TGTGCCAGCAGCTTGTTCGGTGCCAGCGAACAGCCCCAGCATTTT	CASSLFGASEQPQHF
TRBJ1-2	TRBV6-5	NA	NA	TGTGCCACCGGGGCGGGGCAAAGAAACTATGGCTACACCTTC	CATGAGQRNYGYTF
TRBJ1-4	TRBV15	NA	TRBD1	TGTGCCACCAGCATTTTCCGGGACAGGCCTGAAAAACTGTTTTTT	CATSIFRDRPEKLFF
TRBJ2-1	TRBV21-1	NA	NA	TGTGCCAGCAGCCCGGGGGGGGCGGATAATGAGCAGTTCTTC	CASSPGGADNEQFF
TRBJ1-2	TRBV29-1	NA	NA	TGCAGCTCCTGGGGGGGGACCCATGGCTACACCTTC	CSSWGGTHGYTF
TRBJ1-2	TRBV5-4	once	NA	TGTGCCAGCAGCTTGGCAGGGGCCGGGGGCTACACCTTC	CASSLAGAGGYTF
TRBJ1-1	TRBV5-1	NA	NA	TGCGCCAGCAGCTTGGATGGGCGAGGGACTGAAGCTTTCTTT	CASSLDGRGTEAFF
TRBJ2-1	TRBV2	NA	TRBD2	TGTGCCACCAAGGTAGCGGGGCCGGACAATGAGCAGTTCTTC	CATKVAGPDNEQFF
TRBJ2-7	TRBV19	NA	NA	TGTGCCAGTAGTATGGGCACAACCTACGAGCAGTACTTC	CASSMGTTYEQYF
TRBJ1-5	TRBV19	few	TRBD1	TGTGCCAGTAGTATAGAGGGACAGGGGGCTCAGCCCCAGCATTTT	CASSIEGQGAQPQHF
TRBJ1-2	TRBV5-6	NA	NA	TGTGCCAGCAGCTTACCACAGATCGATGGCTACACCTTC	CASSLPQIDGYTF
TRBJ1-1	TRBV19	NA	NA	TGTGCCAGTAGTATGGTACAGATAAACACTGAAGCTTTCTTT	CASSMVQINTEAFF
TRBJ1-2	TRBV5-1	NA	NA	TGCGCCAGCAGCTTGGAAGGGGACTATGGCTACACCTTC	CASSLEGDYGYTF
TRBJ1-1	TRBV6-5	NA	NA	TGTGCCAGCAGTTTCAACAGGGAAGAGCACACTGAAGCTTTCTTT	CASSFNREEHTEAFF
TRBJ2-6	TRBV5-5	NA	TRBD2	TGTGCCAGCAGCAAACTAGCGGGGCTCTCTGGGGCCAACGTCCTGACTTTC	CASSKLAGLSGANVLTF
TRBJ1-5	TRBV5-5	NA	TRBD1	TGTGCCAGCAGCTCCTTTCCGGGACAGGGACCCAATCAGCCCCAGCATTTT	CASSSFPGQGPNQPQHF
TRBJ1-5	TRBV5-8	once	NA	TGTGCCAGCAGCTTATTAGACAGGATTGACAATCAGCCCCAGCATTTT	CASSLLDRIDNQPQHF
TRBJ2-7	TRBV5-1	NA	NA	TGCGCCAGCAGCTTGGAGTATAAAGGCGGCGAGCAGTACTTC	CASSLEYKGGEQYF
TRBJ2-1	TRBV3-1/TRBV3-2	NA	NA	TGTGCCAGCAGCCAAGAACTAACCGTTTACAATGAGCAGTTCTTC	CASSQELTVYNEQFF
TRBJ1-5	TRBV5-1	once	NA	TGCGCCAGCAGCTTGGGTGCAGGTAGCAATCAGCCCCAGCATTTT	CASSLGAGSNQPQHF
TRBJ1-6	TRBV30	NA	NA	TGTGCCTGGAATCCAGATGGCTCCTATAATTCACCCCTCCACTTT	CAWNPDGSYNSPLHF
TRBJ2-3	TRBV28	NA	NA	TGTGCCAGCAGTCCGGGCGGGGATAGCACAGATACGCAGTATTTT	CASSPGGDSTDTQYF